This TCR beta chain was captured by sequencing in a study of T-cell memory formation after mild COVID-19. This clonotype has a count of ten or more. No antigen is known for it. TCRdb processed the 5' RACE reads anew with MiXCR; each CDR3 protein has one entry. This sample has approximately 300,000 distinct CDR3 sequences, with roughly 8.2% found just once. The V and J ends lost 2 bases and 8 bases, in that order; junction bases with no gene match: 10. Germline lookup yields CDR1 MGHRA and CDR2 YSYEKL. This CDR3 has 16 residues. Findings and caveats of the study: The study detected some responding clones in pre-infection memory, suggesting cross-reactive memory joined.

Sequences were obtained from PBMCs or a T cell subset sorted from them (not recorded which). This clonotype was obtained from a man between 18 and 35 years old who had mild COVID-19 (a few samples of this study predate the infection). Cell type and time point are not known. The chain links TRBV4-1 to TRBJ1-4, with 8 bases matching TRBD1. The DNA of the CDR3 is TGCGCCAGCAGCCAACGCCGCGGACAGGGTGAAGAAAAACTGTTTTTT. The encoded protein is CASSQRRGQGEEKLFF.